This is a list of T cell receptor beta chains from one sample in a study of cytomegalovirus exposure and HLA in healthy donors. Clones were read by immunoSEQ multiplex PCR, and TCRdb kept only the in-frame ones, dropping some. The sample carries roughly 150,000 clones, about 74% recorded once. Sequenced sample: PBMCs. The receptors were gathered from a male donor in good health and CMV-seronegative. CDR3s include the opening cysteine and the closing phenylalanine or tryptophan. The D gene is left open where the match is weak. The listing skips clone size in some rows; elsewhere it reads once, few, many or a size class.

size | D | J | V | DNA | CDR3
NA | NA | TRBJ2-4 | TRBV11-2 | TGTGCCAGCAGCTTAAAGGGGAACATTCAGTACTTC | CASSLKGNIQYF
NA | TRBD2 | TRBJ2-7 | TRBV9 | TGTGCCAGCAGCTCCGGCGGGAGTGGGTACGAGCAGTACTTC | CASSSGGSGYEQYF
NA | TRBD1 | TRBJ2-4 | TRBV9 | TGTGCCAGCAGCGTAGAGGGGGCGCAAAACATTCAGTACTTC | CASSVEGAQNIQYF
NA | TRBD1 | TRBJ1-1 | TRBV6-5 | TGTGCCAGCAGTACCCAGGGGGGTCTCGGCTCTGAAGCTTTCTTT | CASSTQGGLGSEAFF
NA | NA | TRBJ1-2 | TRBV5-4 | TGTGCCAGCAGCCCGGACAAGAACTATGGCTACACCTTC | CASSPDKNYGYTF
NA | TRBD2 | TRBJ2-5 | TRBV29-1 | TGCAGCGGAGGGACTAGCGACGCTCAGACCCAGTACTTC | CSGGTSDAQTQYF
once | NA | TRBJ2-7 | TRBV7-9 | TGTGCCAGCAGCTCCCTATACGAGCAGTACTTC | CASSSLYEQYF
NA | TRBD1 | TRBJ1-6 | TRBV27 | TGTGCCAGCAGTTTAGGCCAGGGGGCCCGTAATTCACCCCTCCACTTT | CASSLGQGARNSPLHF
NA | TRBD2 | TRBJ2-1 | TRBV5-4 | TGTGCCAGTCAAGCTAGTAGCGGGGAGGGATATGAGCAGTTCTTC | CASQASSGEGYEQFF
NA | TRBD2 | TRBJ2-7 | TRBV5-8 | TGTGCCAGCAGCCCCACTAGCGGGGGGGCCTACGAGCAGTACTTC | CASSPTSGGAYEQYF
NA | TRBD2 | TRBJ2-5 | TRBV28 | TGTGCCAGCAGTTCTCCCCGGGGGGTTACAGAGACCCAGTACTTC | CASSSPRGVTETQYF
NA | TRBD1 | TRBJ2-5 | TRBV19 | TGTGCCAGCAAACAGGGACAGGGGGCAGGGGAGACCCAGTACTTC | CASKQGQGAGETQYF
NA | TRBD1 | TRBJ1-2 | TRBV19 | TGTGCCAGTTCCGACAGGGACTATGGCTACACCTTC | CASSDRDYGYTF
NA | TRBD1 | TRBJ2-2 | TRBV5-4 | TGTGCCAGCAGCTTGGGCCTGGACAGGGTGGACCGGGAGCTGTTTTTT | CASSLGLDRVDRELFF
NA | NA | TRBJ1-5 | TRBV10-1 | TGCGCCAGCAATTTGGGGGCAGGCAACAATCAGCCCCAGCATTTT | CASNLGAGNNQPQHF
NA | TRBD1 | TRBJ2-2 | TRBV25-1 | TGTGCCAGCTCCCGACAGGGGGGCCCTTACACCGGGGAGCTGTTTTTT | CASSRQGGPYTGELFF
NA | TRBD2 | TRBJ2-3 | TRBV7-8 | TGTGCCAGCAGCCGCTCTAGCGGGGGGGCCCGGTCGGATACGCAGTATTTT | CASSRSSGGARSDTQYF
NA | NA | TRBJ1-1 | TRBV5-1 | TGCGCCAGCAGCTTGAGGGAGTTGAGCACTGAAGCTTTCTTT | CASSLRELSTEAFF
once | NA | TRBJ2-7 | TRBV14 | TGTGCCAGCAGCCGGCTCCCCTACGAGCAGTACTTC | CASSRLPYEQYF
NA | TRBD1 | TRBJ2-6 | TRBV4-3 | TGCGCCAGCAGCCAGACCGGGACAGGGATCTCTGGGGCCAACGTCCTGACTTTC | CASSQTGTGISGANVLTF
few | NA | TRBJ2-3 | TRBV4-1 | TGCGCCAGCAGCCCATTGGGAGGGGGGTCGAATACGCAGTATTTT | CASSPLGGGSNTQYF
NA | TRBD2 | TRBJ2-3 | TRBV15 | TGTGCCACCAGCAGAGATTTCGTAAGCAGTGAGAATAGCGGGAGTGTCTTAGCAGATACGCAGTATTTT | CATSRDFVSSENSGSVLADTQYF
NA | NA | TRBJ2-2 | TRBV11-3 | TGTGCCAGCAGCTCCCGGGGAGCCCCGCACGGGGAGCTGTTTTTT | CASSSRGAPHGELFF
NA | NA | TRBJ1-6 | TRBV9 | TGTGCCAGCAGCGTAGGCGGGGACTATAATTCACCCCTCCACTTT | CASSVGGDYNSPLHF
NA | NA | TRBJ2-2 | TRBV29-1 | TGCAGCGTTGATAGGGGTTTTACCGGGGAGCTGTTTTTT | CSVDRGFTGELFF
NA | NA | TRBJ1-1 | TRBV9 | TGTGCCAGCAGCGTAGGCTCAGGGCAGTCGGAAGCTTTCTTT | CASSVGSGQSEAFF
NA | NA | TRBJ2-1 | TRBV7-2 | TGTGCCAGCAGCCCCCGGGTCGGTGACAATGAGCAGTTCTTC | CASSPRVGDNEQFF
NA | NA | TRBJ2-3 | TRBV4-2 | TGTGCCAGCAGCCCCGGACTAACAGATACGCAGTATTTT | CASSPGLTDTQYF
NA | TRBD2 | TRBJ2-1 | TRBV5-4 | TGTGCCAGCTCGGGTAGCGGGAGTATCCCCTACAATGAGCAGTTCTTC | CASSGSGSIPYNEQFF
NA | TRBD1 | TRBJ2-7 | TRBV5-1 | TGCGCCAGCAGCTTGGGGGACAGGGGCTACGAGCAGTACTTC | CASSLGDRGYEQYF
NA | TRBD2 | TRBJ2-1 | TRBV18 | TGTGCCAGCTCACCACGCACTAGCGGCTACTCCTACAATGAGCAGTTCTTC | CASSPRTSGYSYNEQFF
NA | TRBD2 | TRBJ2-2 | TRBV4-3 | TGCGCCAGCAGCCAAGATGCGGGAGGAACCGGGGAGCTGTTTTTT | CASSQDAGGTGELFF
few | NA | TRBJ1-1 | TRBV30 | TGTGCCTGGGGGGGCGGGCGTTACGCTGAAGCTTTCTTT | CAWGGGRYAEAFF
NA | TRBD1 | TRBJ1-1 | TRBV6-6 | TGTGCCAGCACTCGGGACAGAGGAGGTGAAGCTTTCTTT | CASTRDRGGEAFF
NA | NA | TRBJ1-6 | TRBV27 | TGTGCCAGCAGTCTACAGGGTGAGGGGTCACCCCTCCACTTT | CASSLQGEGSPLHF
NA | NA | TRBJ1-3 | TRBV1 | TGCACCAGCAGCCTGGGACACCTCCAAAACGACACCATATATTTT | CTSSLGHLQNDTIYF
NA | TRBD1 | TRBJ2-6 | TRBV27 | TGTGCCAGCAGTTTCGAACCACAGGGGGCCGGGGCCAACGTCCTGACTTTC | CASSFEPQGAGANVLTF
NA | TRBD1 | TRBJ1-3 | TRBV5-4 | TGTGCCAGCAGCCTAGGACAGGCCGGAAACACCATATATTTT | CASSLGQAGNTIYF
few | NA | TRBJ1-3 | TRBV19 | TGTGCCAGTAGTATAGACAGCTCTGGAAACACCATATATTTT | CASSIDSSGNTIYF
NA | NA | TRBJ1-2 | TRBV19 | TGTGCCAGTAGTCTACAGCTTAACTATGGCTACACCTTC | CASSLQLNYGYTF
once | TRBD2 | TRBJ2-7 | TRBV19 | TGTGCCAGATCTAGCGGGGCGGGCAACGAGCAGTACTTC | CARSSGAGNEQYF
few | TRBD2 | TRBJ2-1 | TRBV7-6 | TGTGCCAGCAGCCTAGGGACTAGCGATGAGCAGTTCTTC | CASSLGTSDEQFF
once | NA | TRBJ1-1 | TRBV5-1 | TGCGCCAGCAGCTTCGCAGGCATGGGCAGCACTGAAGCTTTCTTT | CASSFAGMGSTEAFF
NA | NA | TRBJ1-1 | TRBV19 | TGTGCCAGTAGTAGCGGCTACACTGAAGCTTTCTTT | CASSSGYTEAFF
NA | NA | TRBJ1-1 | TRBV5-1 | TGCGCCAGCAGCTTACAGGAAGGGGGAACTGAAGCTTTCTTT | CASSLQEGGTEAFF
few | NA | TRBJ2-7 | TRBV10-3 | TGTGCCATCGCTTCCGGGACTGGGGCCTACGAGCAGTACTTC | CAIASGTGAYEQYF
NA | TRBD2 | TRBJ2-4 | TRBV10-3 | TGTGCCATCAGAAACGGACTAGCGGGAAATCTGTACTTC | CAIRNGLAGNLYF
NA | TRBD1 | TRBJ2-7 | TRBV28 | TGTGCCAGCAGTCTTTGGACAGGGGAAGAGCAGTACTTC | CASSLWTGEEQYF
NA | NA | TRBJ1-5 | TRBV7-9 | TGTTCCAGCAGCTTAGCACAGTTAGATCAGCCCCAGCATTTT | CSSSLAQLDQPQHF
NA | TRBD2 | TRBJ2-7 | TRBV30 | TGTGCCTGGAGTAGACTAGCGGGGGGCCGGAACCTCTACGAGCAGTACTTC | CAWSRLAGGRNLYEQYF
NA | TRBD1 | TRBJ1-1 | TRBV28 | TGTGCCAGCAGTCTCCCGGGACAGGGACCTTCTAACACTGAAGCTTTCTTT | CASSLPGQGPSNTEAFF
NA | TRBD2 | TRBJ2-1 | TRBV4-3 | TGCGCCAGCAGCCAAGATCGGAGTAGCGGGAGTAATGAGCAGTTCTTC | CASSQDRSSGSNEQFF
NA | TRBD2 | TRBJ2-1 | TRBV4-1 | TGCGCCAGCAGCCAAGATCGGATGGGACTACGCTCCTACAATGAGCAGTTCTTC | CASSQDRMGLRSYNEQFF